This T cell receptor beta chain appears in the sequencing data of a study of PD-1 blockade in mismatch repair-deficient tumors. Study findings and constraints: Tumor-resident clones, often absent from pretreatment blood, expanded after pembrolizumab and then contracted.

Repertoires were generated with immunoSEQ multiplex PCR, while TCRdb's copy carries only in-frame clones and drops some. The sample has about 100,000 clones, about four fifths seen once. Points on this clone: The antigen remains undetermined.

Mismatch repair deficiency was confirmed in all patients, by PCR or immunohistochemistry. The TCR-sequenced patients were three responders to pembrolizumab. The germline V and J ends were trimmed by 8 bases and 6 bases, with 14 bases remaining between them. The CDR3 has 12 amino acids. From germline, CDR1 is MNHEY and CDR2 SVGAGI. This TCR was recovered from an adult with mismatch repair-deficient cancer. The sequences come from peripheral blood, collected approximately 35 weeks after starting pembrolizumab. The chain couples TRBV6-5 to TRBJ2-7; weak D call: TRBD1 (5 bases). The CDR3 bases are TGTGCCAGCCATCCAGGGTACGGCGAGCAGTACTTC. Protein sequence: CASHPGYGEQYF.